This is a list of T cell receptor beta chains from one sample in a study of early T cells in non-severe SARS-CoV-2 infection. TCRdb reprocessed the 5' RACE reads via MiXCR and lists one record per CDR3 protein. The data hold 70,000 to 90,000 distinct CDR3 sequences, with about 10% observed a single time. Here the sequenced sample was whole blood, taken at baseline. All receptors derive from an adult who was a healthcare worker with PCR-confirmed SARS-CoV-2 infection or an uninfected control (not recorded which). The CDR3 runs from the conserved cysteine through the conserved F or W. The D gene is left open where the match is weak. Rows may omit the clone size; those that give it use once, few, many or a size class.

v_gene: TRBV5-4
d_gene: NA
abundance: few
j_gene: TRBJ2-7
CDR3nt: TGTGCCAGCAGCTGGGAAAACGAGCAGTACTTC
CDR3aa: CASSWENEQYF

v_gene: TRBV28
d_gene: NA
abundance: many
j_gene: TRBJ1-1
CDR3nt: TGTGCCAGCAGTTTATTGGCCCCGGTTGGAGCTTTCTTT
CDR3aa: CASSLLAPVGAFF

v_gene: TRBV15
d_gene: NA
abundance: many
j_gene: TRBJ2-1
CDR3nt: TGTGCCACCATCGCCTCTGGGGAAAGCTCCTACAATGAGCAGTTCTTC
CDR3aa: CATIASGESSYNEQFF

v_gene: TRBV4-1
d_gene: NA
abundance: few
j_gene: TRBJ1-2
CDR3nt: TGCGCCAGCAGCCAAGACAGGCGGTCTCCCTATGGCTACACCTTC
CDR3aa: CASSQDRRSPYGYTF

v_gene: TRBV7-9
d_gene: NA
abundance: many
j_gene: TRBJ1-3
CDR3nt: TGTGCCAGCAGCTCATCACCGATTGGAAACACCATATATTTT
CDR3aa: CASSSSPIGNTIYF

v_gene: TRBV4-1
d_gene: NA
abundance: few
j_gene: TRBJ1-4
CDR3nt: TGCGCCAGCAGCCAAGATCAAGTTGCAACTAATGAAAAACTGTTTTTT
CDR3aa: CASSQDQVATNEKLFF

v_gene: TRBV30
d_gene: NA
abundance: many
j_gene: TRBJ1-2
CDR3nt: TGTGCCTGGAGTCCGTTCCTTCGGGGCTACACCTTC
CDR3aa: CAWSPFLRGYTF

v_gene: TRBV4-2
d_gene: TRBD2
abundance: few
j_gene: TRBJ2-7
CDR3nt: TGTGCCAGCAGCCAAGTCCGGGGGGACGAGCAGTACTTC
CDR3aa: CASSQVRGDEQYF

v_gene: TRBV6-4
d_gene: NA
abundance: few
j_gene: TRBJ2-6
CDR3nt: TGTGCCAGCAGTGACGGGAGGGGGGCCAACGTCCTGACTTTC
CDR3aa: CASSDGRGANVLTF

v_gene: TRBV7-7
d_gene: NA
abundance: NA
j_gene: TRBJ2-2
CDR3nt: TGTGCCAGCAGCTTAGTCTTCGGAGGGACCGGGGAGCTGTTTTTT
CDR3aa: CASSLVFGGTGELFF

v_gene: TRBV3-1
d_gene: NA
abundance: many
j_gene: TRBJ2-4
CDR3nt: TGTGCCAGCAGCCAGGGCTGGGGCAAAAACATTCAGTACTTC
CDR3aa: CASSQGWGKNIQYF

v_gene: TRBV2
d_gene: NA
abundance: many
j_gene: TRBJ2-3
CDR3nt: TGTGCCAGCTCACTTGGGGGAGATACGCAGTATTTT
CDR3aa: CASSLGGDTQYF

v_gene: TRBV4-1
d_gene: NA
abundance: NA
j_gene: TRBJ2-7
CDR3nt: TGCGCCAGCAGTCCCACCAGGGATCCTATCCCCTACGAGCAGTACTTC
CDR3aa: CASSPTRDPIPYEQYF

v_gene: TRBV7-9
d_gene: NA
abundance: few
j_gene: TRBJ2-7
CDR3nt: TGTGCCAGCAGCTTAGATGGAGGAGCCTACGAGCAGTACTTC
CDR3aa: CASSLDGGAYEQYF

v_gene: TRBV7-2
d_gene: TRBD2
abundance: few
j_gene: TRBJ2-5
CDR3nt: TGTGCCAGCAGCACCCGACTAGCGGGGATCCAAGAGACCCAGTACTTC
CDR3aa: CASSTRLAGIQETQYF

v_gene: TRBV5-4
d_gene: TRBD2
abundance: NA
j_gene: TRBJ2-7
CDR3nt: TGTGCCAGCAGCAGGGAGCGGGAGGGGGTCTACGAGCAGTACTTC
CDR3aa: CASSREREGVYEQYF

v_gene: TRBV7-9
d_gene: NA
abundance: few
j_gene: TRBJ2-7
CDR3nt: TGTGCCAGCAGCGAGATCAGCTACGAGCAGTACTTC
CDR3aa: CASSEISYEQYF

v_gene: TRBV29-1
d_gene: TRBD2
abundance: few
j_gene: TRBJ2-1
CDR3nt: TGCAGCGTTGTATTAGCGGGAGTGGGTGAGCAGTTCTTC
CDR3aa: CSVVLAGVGEQFF

v_gene: TRBV3-1
d_gene: NA
abundance: NA
j_gene: TRBJ2-3
CDR3nt: TGTGCCAGCAGCCCTCGTGGGGACGGGACAGATACGCAGTATTTT
CDR3aa: CASSPRGDGTDTQYF

v_gene: TRBV6-5
d_gene: TRBD2
abundance: NA
j_gene: TRBJ2-7
CDR3nt: TGTGCCAGCAGGCCCACTAGCGGGAGGCACTACGAGCAGTACTTC
CDR3aa: CASRPTSGRHYEQYF

v_gene: TRBV5-1
d_gene: NA
abundance: NA
j_gene: TRBJ1-1
CDR3nt: TGCGCCAGCAGCTTGGTGGCAACAGGGAACACTGAAGCTTTCTTT
CDR3aa: CASSLVATGNTEAFF

v_gene: TRBV12-5
d_gene: TRBD2
abundance: once
j_gene: TRBJ2-1
CDR3nt: TGTGCTAGTGGTTTGGATCTAGCGGGAGGGAAGCCGTTCTTC
CDR3aa: CASGLDLAGGKPFF

v_gene: TRBV6-1
d_gene: TRBD2
abundance: few
j_gene: TRBJ2-7
CDR3nt: TGTGCCACTAGGACGGACAGGGCAAGCGGGAGGGCCAACGAGCAGTACTTC
CDR3aa: CATRTDRASGRANEQYF

v_gene: TRBV12-3/TRBV12-4
d_gene: TRBD1
abundance: NA
j_gene: TRBJ1-6
CDR3nt: TGTGCCAGCAGCCAGTACGGACAGGGGGAATCACCCCTCCACTTT
CDR3aa: CASSQYGQGESPLHF

v_gene: TRBV28
d_gene: TRBD1
abundance: NA
j_gene: TRBJ2-5
CDR3nt: TGTGCCAGCAGTGAAGACAGGGCGGTTACGACACAAGAGACCCAGTACTTC
CDR3aa: CASSEDRAVTTQETQYF

v_gene: TRBV11-2
d_gene: TRBD1
abundance: many
j_gene: TRBJ2-2
CDR3nt: TGTGCCAGCAGCTTATCGGGACAGGAGAAACTGTTTTTT
CDR3aa: CASSLSGQEKLFF

v_gene: TRBV20-1
d_gene: NA
abundance: many
j_gene: TRBJ2-7
CDR3nt: TGCAGTGCTAGGGACGATTACGAGCAGTACTTC
CDR3aa: CSARDDYEQYF

v_gene: TRBV5-4
d_gene: NA
abundance: NA
j_gene: TRBJ2-7
CDR3nt: TGTGCCAGCAGCTCCCGGGACTACGAGCAGTACTTC
CDR3aa: CASSSRDYEQYF

v_gene: TRBV28
d_gene: TRBD2
abundance: many
j_gene: TRBJ2-1
CDR3nt: TGTGCCAGCAGCAAAGCTAGCGGGAGTGCCAATGAGCAGTTCTTC
CDR3aa: CASSKASGSANEQFF

v_gene: TRBV28
d_gene: NA
abundance: few
j_gene: TRBJ2-7
CDR3nt: TGTTCGGCGGGCTCCTACGAGCAGTACTTC
CDR3aa: CSAGSYEQYF

v_gene: TRBV4-2
d_gene: NA
abundance: many
j_gene: TRBJ2-7
CDR3nt: TGTGCCAGCAGCCCTGAAGCGGGCCAAGCCTACGAGCAGTACTTC
CDR3aa: CASSPEAGQAYEQYF

v_gene: TRBV10-2
d_gene: NA
abundance: NA
j_gene: TRBJ2-1
CDR3nt: TGCGCCAGCAGTGAAACTAGGTCTGCTGAGCAGTTCTTC
CDR3aa: CASSETRSAEQFF

v_gene: TRBV11-2
d_gene: NA
abundance: few
j_gene: TRBJ2-7
CDR3nt: TGTGCCAGCAGCTTTCGCGGACAAAGGAACTACGAGCAGTACTTC
CDR3aa: CASSFRGQRNYEQYF

v_gene: TRBV28
d_gene: NA
abundance: NA
j_gene: TRBJ2-3
CDR3nt: TGTGCCAGCAGTTTAATGCGCGATACGCAGTATTTT
CDR3aa: CASSLMRDTQYF

v_gene: TRBV13
d_gene: NA
abundance: NA
j_gene: TRBJ2-7
CDR3nt: TGTGCCAGCAGCTCTCGCGCGGACTACTACGAGCAGTACTTC
CDR3aa: CASSSRADYYEQYF

v_gene: TRBV5-1
d_gene: NA
abundance: NA
j_gene: TRBJ2-7
CDR3nt: TGCGCCAGCAGCCCCTTTTCGGGAGCGGGCCACGAGCAGTACTTC
CDR3aa: CASSPFSGAGHEQYF

v_gene: TRBV6-5
d_gene: TRBD1
abundance: NA
j_gene: TRBJ1-5
CDR3nt: TGTGCCAGCAGTGTGACAGGGGGCGCGGATAACAATCAGCCCCAGCATTTT
CDR3aa: CASSVTGGADNNQPQHF

v_gene: TRBV27
d_gene: NA
abundance: NA
j_gene: TRBJ2-3
CDR3nt: TGTGCCAGCTCCGGGAGCACAGATACGCAGTATTTT
CDR3aa: CASSGSTDTQYF